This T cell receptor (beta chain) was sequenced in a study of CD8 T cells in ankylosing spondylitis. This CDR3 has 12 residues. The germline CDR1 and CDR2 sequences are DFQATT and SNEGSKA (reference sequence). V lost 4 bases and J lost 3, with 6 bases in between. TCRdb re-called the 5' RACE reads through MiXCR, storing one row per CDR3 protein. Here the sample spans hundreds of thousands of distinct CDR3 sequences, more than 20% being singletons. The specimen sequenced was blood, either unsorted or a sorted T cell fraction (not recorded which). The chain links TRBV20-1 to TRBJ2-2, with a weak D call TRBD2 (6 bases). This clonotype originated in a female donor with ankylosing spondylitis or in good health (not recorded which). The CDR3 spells CSAKRDTGELFF. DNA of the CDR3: TGCAGTGCTAAGCGGGACACCGGGGAGCTGTTTTTT.